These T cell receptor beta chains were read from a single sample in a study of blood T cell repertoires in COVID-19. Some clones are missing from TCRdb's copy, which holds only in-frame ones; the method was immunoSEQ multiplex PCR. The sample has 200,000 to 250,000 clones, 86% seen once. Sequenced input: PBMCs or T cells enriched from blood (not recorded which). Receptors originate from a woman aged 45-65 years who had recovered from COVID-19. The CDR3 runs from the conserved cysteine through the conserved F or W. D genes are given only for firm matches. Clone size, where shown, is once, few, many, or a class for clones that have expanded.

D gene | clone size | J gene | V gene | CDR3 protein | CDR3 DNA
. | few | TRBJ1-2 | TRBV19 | CASSISGYGYTF | TGTGCCAGTAGTATCAGCGGCTATGGCTACACCTTC
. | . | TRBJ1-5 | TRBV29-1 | CSVEFRTTVNQPQHF | TGCAGCGTTGAGTTTAGGACAACCGTCAATCAGCCCCAGCATTTT
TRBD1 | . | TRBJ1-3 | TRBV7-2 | CASSLAQGVSGNTIYF | TGTGCCAGCAGCTTAGCGCAGGGGGTATCGGGAAACACCATATATTTT
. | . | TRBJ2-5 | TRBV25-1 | CASSVGAQETQYF | TGTGCCAGCAGTGTGGGGGCTCAAGAGACCCAGTACTTC
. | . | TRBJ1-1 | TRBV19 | CATSPRARVTEAFF | TGTGCCACCTCCCCCAGAGCGAGGGTCACTGAAGCTTTCTTT
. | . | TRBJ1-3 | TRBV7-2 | CASSLDWGPGNTIYF | TGTGCCAGCAGCTTAGATTGGGGGCCAGGAAACACCATATATTTT
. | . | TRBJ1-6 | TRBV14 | CASSQSGNSPLHF | TGTGCCAGCAGCCAAAGCGGAAATTCACCCCTCCACTTT
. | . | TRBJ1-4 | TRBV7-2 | CASSLNYNEKLFF | TGTGCCAGCAGCTTGAACTATAATGAAAAACTGTTTTTT
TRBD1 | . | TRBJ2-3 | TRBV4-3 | CASSQAGTGGPQYF | TGCGCCAGCAGCCAAGCCGGGACAGGAGGGCCGCAGTATTTT
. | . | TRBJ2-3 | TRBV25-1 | CASSWVATATDTQYF | TGTGCCAGCAGTTGGGTAGCCACGGCCACAGATACGCAGTATTTT
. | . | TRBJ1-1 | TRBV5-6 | CASSTQGSYSDTEAFF | TGTGCCAGCAGCACACAGGGTTCTTATTCGGACACTGAAGCTTTCTTT
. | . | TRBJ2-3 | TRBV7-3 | CASSFPTDRPSTDTQYF | TGTGCCAGCAGCTTTCCCACTGACAGACCTAGCACAGATACGCAGTATTTT
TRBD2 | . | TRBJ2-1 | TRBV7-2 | CASSPQGLGLNSYNEQFF | TGTGCCAGCAGCCCCCAAGGACTAGGTTTGAACTCCTACAATGAGCAGTTCTTC
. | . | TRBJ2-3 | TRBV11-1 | CASSSKSTDTQYF | TGTGCCAGCAGCTCAAAAAGCACAGATACGCAGTATTTT
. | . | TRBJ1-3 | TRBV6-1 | CASSEQGAGNTIYF | TGTGCCAGCAGTGAACAGGGTGCAGGAAACACCATATATTTT
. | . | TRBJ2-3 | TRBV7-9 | CASSLLELGADTQYF | TGTGCCAGCAGCTTGCTAGAGTTGGGTGCCGATACGCAGTATTTT
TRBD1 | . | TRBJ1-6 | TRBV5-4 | CASSLVFFGTGGRNSPLHF | TGTGCCAGCAGCTTGGTATTTTTCGGGACAGGGGGCCGTAATTCACCCCTCCACTTT
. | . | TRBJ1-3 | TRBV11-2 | CASGGSGNTIYF | TGTGCCAGCGGAGGCTCTGGAAACACCATATATTTT
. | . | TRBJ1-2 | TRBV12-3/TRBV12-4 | CASSLLGSGGYTF | TGTGCCAGCAGTTTATTAGGGAGCGGTGGCTACACCTTC
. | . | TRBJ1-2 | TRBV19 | CASSIEGDVRYGYTF | TGTGCCAGTAGTATCGAAGGGGATGTACGATATGGCTACACCTTC
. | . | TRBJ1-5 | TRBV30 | CAWSGQAILNQPQHF | TGTGCCTGGAGTGGGCAGGCCATTTTGAATCAGCCCCAGCATTTT
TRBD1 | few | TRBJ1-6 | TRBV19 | CASSFGQGLNSPLHF | TGTGCCAGTAGTTTCGGACAGGGATTGAATTCACCCCTCCACTTT
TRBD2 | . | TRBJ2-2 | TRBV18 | CASSPQRENTGELFF | TGTGCCAGCTCACCACAGCGGGAAAACACCGGGGAGCTGTTTTTT
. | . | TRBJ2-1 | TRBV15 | CATSRVGAEQFF | TGTGCCACCAGCAGAGTGGGCGCCGAGCAGTTCTTC
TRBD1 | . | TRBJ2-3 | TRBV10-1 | CATTGRGLPDTQYF | TGCGCCACCACCGGCAGGGGGCTCCCCGATACGCAGTATTTT
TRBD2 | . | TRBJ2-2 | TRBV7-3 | CASSFLSGRNTGELFF | TGTGCCAGCAGCTTTCTTAGCGGGAGAAACACCGGGGAGCTGTTTTTT
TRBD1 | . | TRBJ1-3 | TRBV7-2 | CASSPDRGSGNTIYF | TGTGCCAGCAGCCCCGACAGGGGATCTGGAAACACCATATATTTT
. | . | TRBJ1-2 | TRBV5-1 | CASSLGGTTEGYTF | TGCGCCAGCAGCTTGGGAGGGACAACTGAGGGCTACACCTTC
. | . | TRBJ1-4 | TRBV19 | CATRDTATNEKLFF | TGTGCCACTCGGGACACTGCAACTAATGAAAAACTGTTTTTT
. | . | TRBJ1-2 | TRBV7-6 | CASSPNPGDYGYTF | TGTGCCAGCAGTCCCAACCCAGGGGACTATGGCTACACCTTC
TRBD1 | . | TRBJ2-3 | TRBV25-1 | CASTRDRGTDTQYF | TGTGCCAGCACCCGGGACAGGGGTACAGATACGCAGTATTTT
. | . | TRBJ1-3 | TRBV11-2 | CASSPPPNPGNTIYF | TGTGCCAGCAGCCCACCACCTAACCCTGGAAACACCATATATTTT
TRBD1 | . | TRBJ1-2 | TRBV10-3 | CAITTGVTPNYGYTF | TGTGCCATCACGACAGGGGTTACCCCTAACTATGGCTACACCTTC
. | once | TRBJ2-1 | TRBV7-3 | CASSLRRGNEQFF | TGTGCCAGCAGCTTAAGGAGGGGAAATGAGCAGTTCTTC
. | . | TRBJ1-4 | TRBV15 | CATSRDDRGKGEKLFF | TGTGCCACCAGCAGAGATGATCGGGGGAAGGGTGAAAAACTGTTTTTT
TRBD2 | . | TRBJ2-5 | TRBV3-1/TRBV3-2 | CASSPLAGSQETQYF | TGTGCCAGCAGCCCCTTAGCGGGGAGTCAAGAGACCCAGTACTTC
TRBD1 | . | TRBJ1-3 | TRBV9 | CASSVQGAMTGNTIYF | TGTGCCAGCAGCGTACAGGGGGCGATGACTGGAAACACCATATATTTT
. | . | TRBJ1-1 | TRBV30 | CAWSVGGSRTEAFF | TGTGCCTGGAGTGTTGGGGGGTCGAGGACTGAAGCTTTCTTT
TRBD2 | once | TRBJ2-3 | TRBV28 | CASSASGRAWTDTQYF | TGTGCCAGCAGTGCTAGCGGGAGGGCCTGGACAGATACGCAGTATTTT
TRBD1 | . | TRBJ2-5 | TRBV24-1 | CATSDGKGAQETQYF | TGTGCCACCAGTGATGGAAAGGGGGCCCAAGAGACCCAGTACTTC
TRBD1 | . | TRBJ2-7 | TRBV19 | CASHPGQASSYEQYF | TGTGCCAGTCACCCGGGACAGGCGAGCTCCTACGAGCAGTACTTC
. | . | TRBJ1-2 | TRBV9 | CASSVVPRGGPANYGYTF | TGTGCCAGCAGCGTAGTTCCCCGGGGAGGGCCAGCTAACTATGGCTACACCTTC
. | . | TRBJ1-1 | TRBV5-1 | CASRTPDGLMNTEAFF | TGCGCCAGCAGGACTCCGGACGGACTCATGAACACTGAAGCTTTCTTT